Listed here are 26 T cell receptor beta chains from one sample, sequenced in a study of radiotherapy plus CTLA-4 blockade in lung cancer. The repertoire was sequenced with immunoSEQ multiplex PCR; TCRdb's copy has only in-frame clones and lacks some. The data contain about 49,000 clones, around 83% of them singletons. The material sequenced was peripheral blood, taken from a patient treated with radiotherapy plus ipilimumab. These receptors originate from a human donor with non-small cell lung cancer whose response to radiotherapy plus ipilimumab could not be evaluated.

The genes are TRBV5-1 and TRBJ2-1; 9 positions match TRBD2. Per the germline V gene, CDR1 is SGHRS and CDR2 is YFSETQ. CDR3 length equals 15 residues. Trimming removed 5 bases from V and 5 bases from J; junction bases left unmatched: 8. In DNA form, the CDR3 reads TGCGCCAGCAGGGGTGCGGGAGGGCGCCACAATGAGCAGTTCTTC. Protein sequence: CASRGAGGRHNEQFF.

The rearrangement uses TRBV29-1 and TRBJ2-1, with D tentatively TRBD2 (6 bases). V was clipped by 7 bases and J by 4 bases, with 23 bases between them. The CDR3 spans 16 residues. CDR1 is SQVTM and CDR2 is ANQGSEA in the germline V gene. CDR3 sequence (DNA): TGCAGCGCCGTGTACGCGGGGTTCGGGGTTTACAATGAGCAGTTCTTC. Its translation is CSAVYAGFGVYNEQFF.

The chain combines TRBV19 with TRBJ2-1, with 10 bases fitting TRBD2. Germline CDR1 reads LNHDA; CDR2 reads SQIVND (reference sequence). The CDR3 covers 14 residues. J lost 4 bases, V lost 9 bases, and 6 bases had no gene match. This CDR3 is CASGLADLYNEQFF. CDR3 bases: TGTGCCAGCGGACTAGCGGATCTGTACAATGAGCAGTTCTTC. Supplemented by reference TRBV19 and TRBJ2-1, the full variable domain reads DGGITQSPKYLFRKEGQNVTLSCEQNLNHDAMYWYRQDPGQGLRLIYYSQIVNDFQKGDIAEGYSVSREKKESFPLTVTSAQKNPTAFYLCASGLADLYNEQFFGPGTRLTVL.

This clone occurred a few times. V usage is TRBV4-2 and J usage is TRBJ2-5; no reliable D call. This CDR3 comprises 14 residues. V was trimmed by 1 base and J by 2 bases, leaving 8 bases between them. Germline assignment: CDR1 LGHNA and CDR2 YNFKEQ. The CDR3 DNA is TGTGCCAGCAGCCAAGTCCAAAATCAAGAGACCCAGTACTTC. It encodes CASSQVQNQETQYF.

The chain couples TRBV11-2 to TRBJ1-3; D is perhaps TRBD1 (6 bases). The CDR3 runs 16 residues. The germline V and J ends were trimmed by 6 bases and 1 base, with 16 bases remaining between them. Germline CDR1 is SGHAT and CDR2 is FQNNGV. CDR3 sequence: CASSHTGSPSGNTIYF. CDR3 DNA: TGTGCCAGCAGTCATACAGGGAGCCCGTCTGGAAACACCATATATTTT.

The rearrangement joins TRBV6-6 to TRBJ2-1; TRBD2 matches 11 bases. This CDR3 spans 16 amino acids. Trimming took 2 bases from V and 8 from J; bases not matched to a gene: 8. The germline V gene has CDR1 MNHNY and CDR2 SVGAGI (reference sequence). The CDR3 DNA sequence: TGTGCCAGCAGTTACGTACTAGCGGGAGTTGGCTATGAGCAGTTCTTC. Its protein product is CASSYVLAGVGYEQFF.

V is TRBV4-3 and J is TRBJ2-2; 11 bases agree with TRBD2. The CDR3 runs 18 residues. Unmatched junction bases numbered 10, after V lost 0 bases and J lost 7 bases. In germline, CDR1 is LGHNA, CDR2 YSLEER. The CDR3 sequence is CASSQDLEGLAVIGELFF. The CDR3 coding sequence is TGCGCCAGCAGCCAAGATCTTGAGGGACTAGCGGTAATCGGGGAGCTGTTTTTT.

This clone was seen only a few times. CDR3 nucleotides: TGTGCCTGGAGTAAGATAGCGGGAGGAAGCTCCTACGAGCAGTACTTC. Its protein product is CAWSKIAGGSSYEQYF. The chain is built from TRBV30 and TRBJ2-7; 10 nucleotides agree with TRBD2. CDR1 and CDR2 from the germline V gene are GTSNPN and SVGIG (reference sequence). The CDR3 length is 16 residues. Trimming at V came to 2 bases and at J to 0 bases, leaving 7 bases not matched to a gene.

This clone was counted between two and nine times. The chain joins TRBV6-6 to TRBJ1-2; TRBD1 is a possible D gene (6 bases). The CDR3 consists of 14 residues. The germline CDR1 and CDR2 sequences are MNHNY and SVGAGI (reference sequence). The V end was cut by 4 bases, the J end by 2 bases, with 11 bases between. The CDR3 protein is CASSSGTSNYGYTF. CDR3 nucleotides: TGTGCCAGCAGTTCCGGGACATCAAACTATGGCTACACCTTC.

The chain couples TRBV5-4 to TRBJ1-1; TRBD1 agrees at 8 bases. CDR3 length equals 14 residues. Germline CDR1 is SGHNT and CDR2 is YYREEE (reference sequence). The CDR3 loop reads CVNSGQGAITEAFF. The CDR3 DNA reads TGTGTCAACTCCGGGCAGGGGGCGATCACTGAAGCTTTCTTT.

As concerns this clone: Other DNA sequences in the same sample also yield this CDR3. The chain links TRBV9 to TRBJ2-3; 8 positions agree with TRBD1. V trimming: 0 bases; J trimming: 6 bases; junction bases outside the gene matches: 0. Per germline, CDR1 SGDLS and CDR2 YYNGEE. This CDR3 has 13 residues. The DNA of the CDR3 is TGTGCCAGCAGCGTAGACAGGGGGGATACGCAGTATTTT. As protein: CASSVDRGDTQYF.

The chain uses TRBV30 and TRBJ1-1; perhaps TRBD1 as D (6 bases). The CDR3 sequence is 11 residues long. Germline CDR1 and CDR2: GTSNPN and SVGIG (reference sequence). V was shortened by 1 base and J by 8 bases, with 8 bases between the two germline ends. CDR3 sequence: CAWSDRAEAFF. The DNA of the CDR3 is TGTGCCTGGAGTGACAGGGCCGAAGCTTTCTTT.

This clone occurred once. The rearrangement joins TRBV20-1 to TRBJ2-7; D gene unclear. This CDR3 region has 10 residues. The germline CDR1 and CDR2 sequences are DFQATT and SNEGSKA (reference sequence). With 3 bases removed from V and 3 bases from J, the gap between germline ends came to 3 bases. CDR3 nucleotide sequence: TGCAGTGCTAGGAGCTACGAGCAGTACTTC. This translates into CSARSYEQYF.

The genes are TRBV5-1 and TRBJ2-3; weak D call: TRBD2 (6 bases). V shed 2 bases and J shed 1 base, with 11 bases lying between them. Germline V gene lookup returns CDR1 SGHRS and CDR2 YFSETQ. The CDR3 spans 15 residues. CDR3 in DNA: TGCGCCAGCAGCTTTGGGGGGAGTGGCACAGATACGCAGTATTTT. Translating gives CASSFGGSGTDTQYF.

This rearrangement joins TRBV6-1 to TRBJ1-2; D may be TRBD1 (5 bases). V was trimmed by 6 bases and J by 8 bases, leaving 19 bases between them. The CDR3 contains 14 residues. Germline CDR1 is MNHNS and CDR2 is SASEGT. In DNA form, the CDR3 reads TGTGCCAGCAGGCGGGACTTAACGGAGAGGGGCTACACCTTC. Translated: CASRRDLTERGYTF.

This sequence joins TRBV6-6 and TRBJ1-2; 7 bases are shared with TRBD1. J lost 0 bases, V lost 8 bases, and 12 bases had no gene match. Germline assignment: CDR1 MNHNY and CDR2 SVGAGI (reference sequence). The CDR3 has 16 amino acids. Here the CDR3 DNA reads TGTGCCAGCGGCTCACGGACAGGAGACACTAACTATGGCTACACCTTC. It codes for CASGSRTGDTNYGYTF.

For the CDR3, the DNA is TGCGCCAGCAGCTTGGTTCCAGGCGACGTCTCTGGAAACACCATATATTTT. Its protein is CASSLVPGDVSGNTIYF. The chain couples TRBV5-1 to TRBJ1-3; D is undetermined. There are 17 residues in the CDR3. The V end was cut by 0 bases, the J end by 0 bases, with 13 bases between. Germline V gene lookup returns CDR1 SGHRS and CDR2 YFSETQ.

The CDR3 sequence is CASSTRGTGLFEQYF. CDR3 nucleotides: TGTGCCAGCAGTACCAGGGGGACAGGGTTGTTCGAGCAGTACTTC. This chain connects TRBV6-5 to TRBJ2-7, with 9 bases that match TRBD1. With V trimmed by 5 bases and J by 6 bases, 11 bases remained unmatched. Germline V gene sequence: CDR1 MNHEY, CDR2 SVGAGI. CDR3 size: 15 residues.

The genes are TRBV27 and TRBJ2-5; possibly TRBD2 for D (6 bases). The CDR3 has 16 amino acids. The V and J ends lost 6 bases and 5 bases respectively, with 22 bases between them. Germline lookup yields CDR1 MNHEY and CDR2 SMNVEV (reference sequence). This CDR3 is CASSQNFGGSSETQYF. CDR3 in DNA: TGTGCCAGCAGCCAAAATTTTGGGGGGAGTTCTGAGACCCAGTACTTC.

The chain recombines TRBV19 with TRBJ2-7, with D possibly matching TRBD2 (6 bases). V shed 5 bases and J shed 3 bases, with 17 bases lying between them. Germline assignment: CDR1 LNHDA and CDR2 SQIVND (reference sequence). The CDR3 has 15 amino acids. The CDR3, as DNA: TGTGCCAGTAGTGCGGCGGGACTGTCCTTCTACGAGCAGTACTTC. As protein: CASSAAGLSFYEQYF.

The rearrangement joins TRBV7-9 to TRBJ2-7; weak D call: TRBD1 (8 bases). CDR3 length: 15 amino acids. Germline V gives CDR1 SEHNR, CDR2 FQNEAQ (reference sequence). Trimming removed 4 bases from V and 4 bases from J, with 17 bases in between. CDR3 loop: CASSSTGGDWYEQYF. The CDR3 DNA sequence: TGTGCCAGCAGCTCAACAGGGGGGGACTGGTACGAGCAGTACTTC.

The chain couples TRBV28 to TRBJ2-1; TRBD2 aligns across 9 bases. Germline CDR1 MDHEN, CDR2 SYDVKM. Trimming removed 6 bases from V and 0 bases from J; junction bases left unmatched: 9. The CDR3 is 17 residues long. CDR3 sequence reads: CASRAGGGRGSYNEQFF. In nucleotides, the CDR3 is TGTGCCAGCAGGGCAGGAGGCGGGAGGGGCTCCTACAATGAGCAGTTCTTC.

V is TRBV30 and J is TRBJ2-7; 8 bases match TRBD2. The CDR3 is 15 residues long. V dropped 3 bases and J dropped 4; count of bases not matched to a gene: 11. Germline lookup yields CDR1 GTSNPN and CDR2 SVGIG (reference sequence). CDR3 bases: TGTGCCTGGAGGCCCCCCGGCGGGAGGTTGTACGAGCAGTACTTC. It is translated as CAWRPPGGRLYEQYF.

The V and J genes are TRBV6-1 and TRBJ2-7; TRBD2 matches 13 bases. V trimming: 3 bases; J trimming: 7 bases; junction bases outside the gene matches: 6. Germline V gene data show CDR1 as MNHNS and CDR2 as SASEGT. The CDR3 covers 15 residues. The CDR3, as DNA: TGTGCCAGCAGTGAGGGGGGACTAGCGGGAAGGGAGCAGTACTTC. Its translation is CASSEGGLAGREQYF.

V is TRBV11-1 and J is TRBJ2-7; TRBD1 aligns across 9 bases. The length of the CDR3 is 15 residues. Germline V CDR1 and CDR2: SGHAT, FQDESV (reference sequence). V lost 1 base and J lost 2; bases outside the gene matches: 3. The CDR3 sequence: CASSLVGQGTYEQYF. In nucleotides, the CDR3 is TGTGCCAGCAGCTTAGTCGGACAGGGGACCTACGAGCAGTACTTC.

The gene calls are TRBV4-2 and TRBJ1-6, with D perhaps matching TRBD1 (6 bases). Germline V CDR1 and CDR2: LGHNA, YNFKEQ. The CDR3 is made up of 15 amino acids. The V gene lost 0 bases and the J gene lost 7 bases, with 10 bases spanning the gap. The CDR3 spells CASSQDPRGNSPLHF. As DNA, the CDR3 is TGTGCCAGCAGCCAAGACCCCAGGGGCAATTCACCCCTCCACTTT.